This T cell receptor beta chain emerged from a study of cytomegalovirus exposure and HLA in healthy donors. Broader study findings: Productive rates of about 90% or about 30% were seen for most TCR beta V segments in an earlier analysis. The study flagged 150 to 200 TCR beta chains as cytomegalovirus-associated. Most subjects' HLA-A and HLA-B alleles were reportedly predicted from TCR beta sequences.

On this clone itself: Its target is not known.

PCR was performed using 60 Vbeta and 13 Jbeta primers. In the source study's methods: Unique TCR beta chains numbered 80 million to 95 million in a later analysis, with roughly 11 million shared. TCRdb's table, derived via immunoSEQ multiplex PCR, lists solely in-frame clones and lacks some. For V, J and clone size, that table is used; D and trimming come from the DNA. The data contain 130,000 to 150,000 clones, roughly three quarters of them seen just once; the ten biggest clones take up about 6.7%. Sequencing was done on a sample of PBMCs. The TCR originated in a woman in her thirties or forties in good health and CMV-seropositive.

The CDR3 region has the DNA TGTGCCATCAGGACTACTGGCGGGGCTGCCTACGAGCAGTACTTC. It specifies CAIRTTGGAAYEQYF. The rearrangement links TRBV10-3 to TRBJ2-7, with a weak D call TRBD2 (6 bases). The length of the CDR3 is 15 residues. CDR1 ENHRY and CDR2 SYGVKD come from the germline V gene. Between the trimmed V and J ends, which lost 6 bases and 2 bases, there was a span of 17 bases.